Listed here is a single T cell receptor beta chain. Per germline, CDR1 SNHLY and CDR2 FYNNEI. V was shortened by 11 bases and J by 0 bases, with 14 bases between the two germline ends. The CDR3 loop spans 15 amino acids. These data belong to a study of response to subunit inactivated influenza vaccine. MiXCR, run by TCRdb on the RT-PCR reads, gives a single entry per CDR3 protein. The data show more than 400,000 distinct CDR3 sequences, 6% to 9% seen once. This clonotype originated in a man aged 50-75 years who received an inactivated influenza vaccine. This sample comprised PBMCs from blood, obtained 23 months after vaccination. The J gene is TRBJ2-6, the V gene TRBV2; either TRBD1 or TRBD2 may fit D (6 bases each). The CDR3 here is CARKGGYSGANVLTF. The CDR3 DNA reads TGTGCCCGTAAGGGGGGATACTCTGGGGCCAACGTCCTGACTTTC.